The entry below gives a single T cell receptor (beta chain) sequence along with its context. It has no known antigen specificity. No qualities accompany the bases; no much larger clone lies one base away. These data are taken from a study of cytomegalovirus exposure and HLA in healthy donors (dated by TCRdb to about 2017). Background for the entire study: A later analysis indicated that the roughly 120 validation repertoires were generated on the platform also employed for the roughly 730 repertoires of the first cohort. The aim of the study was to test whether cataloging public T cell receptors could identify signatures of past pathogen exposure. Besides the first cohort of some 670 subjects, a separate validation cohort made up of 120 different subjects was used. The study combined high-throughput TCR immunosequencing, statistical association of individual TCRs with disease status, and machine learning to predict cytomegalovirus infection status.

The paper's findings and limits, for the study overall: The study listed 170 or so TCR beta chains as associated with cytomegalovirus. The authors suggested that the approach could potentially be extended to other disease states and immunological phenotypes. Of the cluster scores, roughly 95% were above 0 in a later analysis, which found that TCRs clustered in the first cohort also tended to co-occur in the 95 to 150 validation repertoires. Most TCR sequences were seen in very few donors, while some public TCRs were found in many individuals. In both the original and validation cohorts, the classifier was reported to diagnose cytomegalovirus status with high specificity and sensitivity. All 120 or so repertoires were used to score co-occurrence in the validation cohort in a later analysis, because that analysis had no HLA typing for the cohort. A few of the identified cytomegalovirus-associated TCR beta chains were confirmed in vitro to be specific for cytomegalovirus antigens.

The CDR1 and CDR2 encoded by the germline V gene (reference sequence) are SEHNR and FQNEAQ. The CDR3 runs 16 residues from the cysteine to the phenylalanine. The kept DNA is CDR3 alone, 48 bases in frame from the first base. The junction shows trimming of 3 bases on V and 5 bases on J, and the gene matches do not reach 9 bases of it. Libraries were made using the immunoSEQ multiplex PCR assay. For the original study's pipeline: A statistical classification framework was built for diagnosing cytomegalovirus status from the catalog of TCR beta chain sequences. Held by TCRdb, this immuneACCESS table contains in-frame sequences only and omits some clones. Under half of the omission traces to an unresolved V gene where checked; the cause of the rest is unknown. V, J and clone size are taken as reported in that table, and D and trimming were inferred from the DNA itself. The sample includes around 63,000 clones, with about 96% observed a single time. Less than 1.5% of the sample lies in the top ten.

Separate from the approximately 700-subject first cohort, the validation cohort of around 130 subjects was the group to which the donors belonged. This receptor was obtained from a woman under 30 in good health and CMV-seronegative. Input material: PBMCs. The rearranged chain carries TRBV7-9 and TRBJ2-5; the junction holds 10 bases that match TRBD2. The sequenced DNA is TGTGCCAGCAGCTTGGCTAGCGGGAGCTTTTGGGAGACCCAGTACTTC. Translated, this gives CASSLASGSFWETQYF.